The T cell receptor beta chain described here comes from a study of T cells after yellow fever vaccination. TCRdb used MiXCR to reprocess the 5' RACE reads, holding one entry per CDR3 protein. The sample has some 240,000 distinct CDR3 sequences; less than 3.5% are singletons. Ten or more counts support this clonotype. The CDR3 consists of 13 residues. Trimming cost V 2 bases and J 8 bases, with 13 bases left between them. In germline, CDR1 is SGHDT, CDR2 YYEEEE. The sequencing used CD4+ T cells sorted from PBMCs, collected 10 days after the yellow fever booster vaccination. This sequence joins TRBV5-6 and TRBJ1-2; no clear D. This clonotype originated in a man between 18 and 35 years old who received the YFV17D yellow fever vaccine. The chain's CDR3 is CASSFAPKGGYTF. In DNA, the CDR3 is TGTGCCAGCAGCTTTGCCCCTAAGGGCGGCTACACCTTC.